Below, 26 T cell receptor beta chains from the same sample are listed, as sequenced in a study of molecular identifiers for immune sequencing clone quantification. TCRdb used MiXCR to reprocess the PCR reads, holding one entry per CDR3 protein. This sample has hundreds of thousands of distinct CDR3 sequences, with over 25% found just once. The sample consisted of naive CD8+ T cells from blood, with Jurkat cell RNA spiked in. Subset indicated: FACS-sorted CD8+CD4-CCR7+CD45RA+ naive T cells. Receptors were obtained from a human donor in good health. Some libraries in this study had Jurkat cell RNA spiked in.

The rearrangement links TRBV6-2 or TRBV6-3 to TRBJ2-2; D remains ambiguous. The germline V and J ends were trimmed by 0 bases and 8 bases, with 4 bases remaining between them. The CDR3 loop spans 12 amino acids. Germline V gives CDR1 MNHEY, CDR2 SVGEGT. CDR3: CASSYSRGELFF. CDR3 in DNA: TGTGCCAGCAGTTACTCGAGAGGGGAGCTGTTTTTT.

Many counts were recorded for this clonotype. The chain uses TRBV20-1 and TRBJ1-5; perhaps TRBD1 as D (6 bases). V was cut by 1 base and J by 0 bases, with 13 bases left in between. The CDR3 length is 16 residues. Germline V gene sequence: CDR1 DFQATT, CDR2 SNEGSKA (reference sequence). The CDR3 coding sequence is TGCAGTGCTAGAGGGACAGCTCTTTATAGCAATCAGCCCCAGCATTTT. This codes for CSARGTALYSNQPQHF.

Details on this clonotype: This may be a read error: a much more frequent sequence differs by one nucleotide. V usage is TRBV7-9 and J usage is TRBJ2-2; a possible D gene is TRBD2 (8 bases). The V gene's germline CDR1 is SEHNR and CDR2 FQNEAQ (reference sequence). The CDR3 spans 18 residues. The CDR3 sequence: CASSPGGTAYANAGELFF. For the CDR3, the DNA is TGTGCCAGCAGCCCGGGGGGGACAGCTTACGCGAACGCCGGGGAGCTGTTTTTT.

This clonotype was observed at least ten times. J is TRBJ2-7 and V is TRBV3-1; perhaps TRBD1 as D (6 bases). The CDR3 covers 15 residues. Germline V lookup: CDR1 LGHDT, CDR2 YNNKEL (reference sequence). V was trimmed by 5 bases and J by 2 bases, leaving 16 bases between them. The CDR3 protein is CASSSSTGPAYEQYF. Here the CDR3 DNA reads TGTGCCAGCAGCTCGTCTACAGGGCCGGCCTACGAGCAGTACTTC.

This clonotype was picked up many times. CDR3 amino acids: CASSYGQGILYGYTF. For the CDR3, the DNA is TGTGCCAGCAGTTATGGACAGGGGATCCTCTATGGCTACACCTTC. The chain uses TRBV5-5 and TRBJ1-2; 9 bases fit TRBD1. CDR1 is SGHKS and CDR2 is YYEKEE in the germline V gene (reference sequence). The V and J ends lost 5 bases and 4 bases, in that order; junction bases with no gene match: 9. There are 15 residues in the CDR3.

The CDR3, as DNA: TGCAGCGTAAGGACAGGAACGAACACTGAAGCTTTCTTT. It is translated as CSVRTGTNTEAFF. The chain links TRBV29-1 to TRBJ1-1; 7 positions match TRBD1. J gave up 1 base and V 6 bases, and 5 bases lay outside the gene matches. This CDR3 comprises 13 residues. CDR1 is SQVTM and CDR2 is ANQGSEA in the germline V gene.

This clonotype occurred many times. The chain recombines TRBV12-3 or TRBV12-4 with TRBJ2-2; no definite D call. V lost 1 base, J lost 3 bases, and 6 bases lay in between. The CDR3 sequence is 14 residues long. In DNA form, the CDR3 reads TGTGCCAGCAGTTTAGTTCAGGACACCGGGGAGCTGTTTTTT. It yields the protein CASSLVQDTGELFF.

As regards this clonotype: The junction shows a germline mismatch at one end, possibly a read error. The rearrangement links TRBV19 to TRBJ2-2, with D possibly TRBD2 on 6 matching bases. The CDR3 extends over 15 amino acids. Germline V gene lookup returns CDR1 LNHDA and CDR2 SQIVND (reference sequence). The CDR3 coding sequence is TGTGCCAGTAGTATAGTTGGGGGGTCCGGCGGGGAGCTGTATTTT. Protein sequence: CASSIVGGSGGELYF.

At least ten counts were recorded for this clonotype. J is TRBJ2-2 and V is TRBV27; D not resolved. With 2 bases removed from V and 1 base from J, the gap between germline ends came to 5 bases. Germline CDR1 MNHEY, CDR2 SMNVEV (reference sequence). CDR3 length equals 14 residues. CDR3 residues: CASSLLENTGELFF. CDR3 bases: TGTGCCAGCAGTTTACTTGAGAACACCGGGGAGCTGTTTTTT.

With respect to this clonotype: Relative to the germline gene, one junction end is altered; a read error may explain this. This rearrangement joins TRBV9 to TRBJ2-7; tentatively, D is TRBD2 (5 bases). CDR1 and CDR2 (germline): SGDLS, YYNGEE. The CDR3 spans 14 residues. CDR3 nucleotides: TGTGCCAGCAGCGTAGGTGGGAGTGAGTACGAGCGGTACTTC. Its protein product is CASSVGGSEYERYF.

In its sample, this clonotype was seen many times. The chain is built from TRBV7-9 and TRBJ2-2, with D unclear. Germline values: CDR1 SEHNR, CDR2 FQNEAQ (reference sequence). This CDR3 has 16 residues. Trimming removed 1 base at V and 0 bases at J, with 9 bases between. This CDR3 is CASSLGPIANTGELFF. The CDR3 region has the DNA TGTGCCAGCAGCTTAGGACCTATCGCGAACACCGGGGAGCTGTTTTTT.

This clonotype occurred a few times. This chain connects TRBV30 to TRBJ2-7, with 9 bases identical to TRBD1. Germline values: CDR1 GTSNPN, CDR2 SVGIG (reference sequence). J was trimmed by 4 bases and V by 2 bases; bases with no gene match: 6. The CDR3 is 14 amino acids. The CDR3 here is CAWSKPGQGYEQYF. The CDR3 nucleotides are TGTGCCTGGAGTAAACCGGGACAGGGATACGAGCAGTACTTC.

The CDR3 DNA sequence: TGTGTCACCCACAGGATGACAGGGCTGCTTCCAGAGACCCAGTACTTC. This encodes CVTHRMTGLLPETQYF. The rearrangement links TRBV6-2 or TRBV6-3 to TRBJ2-5, with TRBD1 matching over 7 bases. This CDR3 spans 16 amino acids. Germline loops: CDR1 MNHEY, CDR2 SVGEGT.

On this clonotype itself: A much larger clone differs from this one at a single base, so this may be a read error. V and J are TRBV6-6 and TRBJ2-5, with TRBD1 matching over 7 bases. Per the germline V gene, CDR1 is MNHNY and CDR2 is SVGAGI (reference sequence). This CDR3 comprises 14 residues. CDR3 in amino acids: CASSPTGQQEIQYF. The CDR3 nucleotides read TGTGCCAGCAGTCCCACGGGACAGCAAGAGATCCAGTACTTC.

This chain uses TRBV6-2 or TRBV6-3 with TRBJ1-1, with D unresolved. CDR1 MNHEY and CDR2 SVGEGT come from the germline V gene. Trimming left V 8 bases short and J 0 bases short, with 13 bases between. This CDR3 is 14 amino acids long. The CDR3 protein is CASFGRMMNTEAFF. Here the CDR3 DNA reads TGTGCCAGCTTTGGACGGATGATGAACACTGAAGCTTTCTTT.

The rearrangement joins TRBV12-5 to TRBJ2-5; 7 bases map to TRBD2. Germline CDR1 and CDR2: LGHNT and FRNRAP. This CDR3 spans 16 amino acids. V lost 0 bases and J lost 5; bases outside the gene matches: 9. DNA for the CDR3: TGTGCTAGTGGTTTGGTACTACAAGGGGAGGGGGAGACCCAGTACTTC. This translates into CASGLVLQGEGETQYF.

This clonotype has at least ten counts. The chain carries TRBV25-1 and TRBJ1-1; D is unclear. Per germline, CDR1 MGHDK and CDR2 SYGVNS. CDR3 length equals 13 residues. V shed 10 bases and J shed 0 bases, with 12 bases lying between them. In DNA, the CDR3 is TGTGCCACAAAAGGCCTGTTGAACACTGAAGCTTTCTTT. It encodes CATKGLLNTEAFF.

About this clonotype itself: This may arise from a read error, as a much more abundant clone is one base away. The CDR3 spells CASSLEMGTKTIQYF. DNA for the CDR3: TGTGCCAGCAGCTTAGAGATGGGAACCAAAACCATTCAGTACTTC. The genes are TRBV7-2 and TRBJ2-4; D remains unclear. Germline V gene lookup returns CDR1 SGHTA and CDR2 FQGNSA. The CDR3 has 15 amino acids.

This clonotype occurred many times. The rearrangement uses TRBV4-3 and TRBJ2-1, with D perhaps matching TRBD1 (6 bases). The ends were cut back, 0 bases at V and 5 bases at J, with 14 bases in the middle. CDR1 and CDR2 (germline): LGHNA, YSLEER. This CDR3 comprises 16 residues. CDR3 in DNA: TGCGCCAGCAGCCAAGATTGGCAGGGGTCCCACAATGAGCAGTTCTTC. This codes for CASSQDWQGSHNEQFF.

With regard to this clonotype: A much larger clone is a single base away; this may be a read error. Because it lacks the conserved phenylalanine or tryptophan at the end, this CDR3 is likely a read error. V is TRBV4-3 and J is TRBJ2-7, with D perhaps TRBD1 (5 bases). From germline, CDR1 is LGHNA and CDR2 YSLEER. The V end lost 1 base, the J end lost 9 bases, and 16 bases lay between the germline ends. This CDR3 is 14 amino acids long. The DNA for the CDR3 is TGCGCCAGCAGCCAAGGGGGCAGGCCCGATGTGCAGTACTCC. It yields the protein CASSQGGRPDVQYS.

Worth noting for this clonotype: One junction end does not reproduce the germline sequence, and a read error may be involved. V is TRBV2 and J is TRBJ2-1; tentatively, D is TRBD1 or TRBD2 (6 bases each). CDR3 size: 14 residues. CDR1 SNHLY and CDR2 FYNNEI come from the germline V gene. The CDR3 DNA is TGTGCCAGCAGTGCAGTAGTAGGGGGGAATGAGCAGGTCTTC. This gives the protein CASSAVVGGNEQVF.

This clonotype was seen only a few times. V and J are TRBV28 and TRBJ2-5; 13 bases align to TRBD2. Germline-derived CDR1 and CDR2 are MDHEN and SYDVKM. This CDR3 has 16 residues. With V trimmed by 4 bases and J by 5 bases, 7 bases remained unmatched. In nucleotides, the CDR3 is TGTGCCAGCAGTTCATGGACTAGCGGGAGTCGCGAGACCCAGTACTTC. Translated: CASSSWTSGSRETQYF.

This clonotype was detected a few times. The chain uses TRBV11-2 and TRBJ2-2; no clear D. Germline values: CDR1 SGHAT, CDR2 FQNNGV. The CDR3 length is 12 residues. V was shortened by 7 bases and J by 8 bases, with 11 bases between the two germline ends. The CDR3 sequence is CASMSPPGELFF. Written as DNA, the CDR3 is TGTGCCAGCATGTCCCCCCCGGGGGAGCTGTTTTTT. The full variable domain, rest sourced from reference TRBV11-2 and TRBJ2-2, is EAGVAQSPRYKIIEKRQSVAFWCNPISGHATLYWYQQILGQGPKLLIQFQNNGVVDDSQLPKDRFSAERLKGVDSTLKIQPAKLEDSAVYLCASMSPPGELFFGEGSRLTVL.

The rearrangement links TRBV27 to TRBJ1-4; D is uncertain. The CDR3 covers 16 residues. The germline V and J ends were trimmed by 2 bases and 0 bases, with 10 bases remaining between them. Looked up from germline, CDR1 is MNHEY and CDR2 is SMNVEV (reference sequence). CDR3 coding DNA: TGTGCCAGCAGTTTAGTTCCCGGGGCAACTAATGAAAAACTGTTTTTT. This gives the protein CASSLVPGATNEKLFF.

This clonotype was seen repeatedly, ten times or more. This rearrangement joins TRBV6-6 to TRBJ2-3; 7 bases agree with TRBD2. Per the germline V gene, CDR1 is MNHNY and CDR2 is SVGAGI (reference sequence). The V gene end was trimmed by 4 bases and the J gene end by 3 bases; junction bases not matched to a gene: 10. The CDR3 is 16 residues long. The CDR3 loop reads CASSFVSGRWTDTQYF. CDR3 coding DNA: TGTGCCAGCAGTTTTGTATCCGGGAGGTGGACAGATACGCAGTATTTT.

V usage is TRBV4-1 and J usage is TRBJ1-3; D not certain. The germline V gene encodes CDR1 MGHRA and CDR2 YSYEKL. The length of the CDR3 is 15 residues. V lost 1 base to trimming and J lost 3 bases, with 10 bases between them. The CDR3 DNA reads TGCGCCAGCAGCCAAGTCGCCGGGGTTGGAAACACCATATATTTT. Its translation: CASSQVAGVGNTIYF.